This TCR beta chain was identified in a study of T cell responses to AZD1222 COVID-19 vaccine. The study's findings and limits: The peak T cell response came first, and repertoires were sampled only after it. Only 5 or 6 people who got AZD1222 tested seropositive at baseline.

Assay used: immunoSEQ multiplex PCR; TCRdb lists only in-frame clones, some missing. The sample lists 140,000 to 150,000 clones, approximately 90% occurring once. As for this clone: Its antigen is as yet unknown.

The source material was peripheral blood, sampled on day 0 of AZD1222 vaccination. The origin of this receptor is an adult in good health.

For the CDR3, the DNA is TGTGCCAGTGTAAATCCGGGGTTCTATGGCTACACCTTC. Its protein is CASVNPGFYGYTF. This chain connects TRBV19 to TRBJ1-2; D ambiguous. Germline assignment: CDR1 LNHDA and CDR2 SQIVND (reference sequence). Trimming cost V 8 bases and J 4 bases, with 14 bases left between them. The CDR3 runs to 13 residues.